These 11 T cell receptor beta chains were all obtained from the same sample, sequenced in a study of control samples from healthy donors and cancer patients. Generated by immunoSEQ multiplex PCR, the TCRdb table keeps only in-frame clones and is missing some. The sample has 100,000 to 150,000 clones; about 87% are singletons. What was sequenced was blood. All receptors derive from a man in his 60s in good health.

The chain joins TRBV5-1 to TRBJ1-1; D unresolved. V lost 6 bases to trimming and J lost 2 bases, with 11 bases between them. There are 13 residues in the CDR3. CDR1 SGHRS and CDR2 YFSETQ come from the germline V gene. CDR3 sequence: CASTDKLNTEAFF. The DNA for the CDR3 is TGCGCCAGCACAGACAAACTCAACACTGAAGCTTTCTTT.

The CDR3, as DNA: TGTGCCAGCAGCTTAGGTGGGACAAGTTTCTACGAGCAGTACTTC. It is translated as CASSLGGTSFYEQYF. The chain employs TRBV11-2 and TRBJ2-7, with D tentatively TRBD1 (6 bases). Trimming left V 1 base short and J 3 bases short, with 13 bases between. The germline V gene encodes CDR1 SGHAT and CDR2 FQNNGV. The CDR3 spans 15 residues.

V is TRBV6-2 or TRBV6-3 and J is TRBJ1-2; no reliable D call. Germline V lookup: CDR1 MNHEY, CDR2 SVGEGT. This CDR3 has 13 amino acids. With 2 bases removed from V and 6 bases from J, the gap between germline ends came to 10 bases. CDR3 loop: CASSYLQPNGYTF. CDR3 in DNA: TGTGCCAGCAGTTACCTCCAGCCCAATGGCTACACCTTC.

The chain couples TRBV2 to TRBJ1-5, with 11 bases aligning to TRBD1. Germline assignment: CDR1 SNHLY and CDR2 FYNNEI. The CDR3 length is 15 residues. The ends lost 8 bases at V and 1 base at J; junction bases unmatched: 4. The CDR3 DNA sequence: TGTGCCAGCCTGGGACAGGGGGGAAGCAATCAGCCCCAGCATTTT. Translating gives CASLGQGGSNQPQHF.

The chain employs TRBV20-1 and TRBJ2-1; perhaps TRBD2 as D (6 bases). Per the germline V gene, CDR1 is DFQATT and CDR2 is SNEGSKA (reference sequence). The CDR3 has 11 amino acids. The CDR3 loop is CSGSSYNEQFF. DNA of the CDR3: TGCAGCGGGAGCTCCTACAATGAGCAGTTCTTC.

The J gene is TRBJ2-2, the V gene TRBV9; TRBD1 matches 9 bases. CDR3 size: 17 residues. J lost 3 bases, V lost 0 bases, and 6 bases had no gene match. Per the germline V gene, CDR1 is SGDLS and CDR2 is YYNGEE. DNA for the CDR3: TGTGCCAGCAGCGTAGATCCGGGACAGGGTTACACCGGGGAGCTGTTTTTT. It translates to CASSVDPGQGYTGELFF.

This chain uses TRBV3-1 (or the pseudogene TRBV3-2) with TRBJ1-3, with a possible D match to TRBD1 (5 bases). This CDR3 comprises 16 residues. The V and J ends lost 0 bases and 7 bases respectively, with 16 bases between them. Germline values: CDR1 LGHDT, CDR2 YNNKEL (reference sequence). In DNA, the CDR3 is TGTGCCAGCAGCCAAGAATGGCAGGGCTCGGGGAACACCATATATTTT. It encodes CASSQEWQGSGNTIYF.

The chain links TRBV7-8 to TRBJ2-5; tentative D call: TRBD1 (7 bases). CDR3 length: 16 amino acids. Deletions cut 3 bases from V and 4 bases from J, with 18 bases between. Per the germline V gene, CDR1 is SGHVS and CDR2 is FQNEAQ. The CDR3, as DNA: TGTGCCAGCAGCTTGCTGCCCAGGGGGGTGGGAGAGACCCAGTACTTC. Translating it yields CASSLLPRGVGETQYF.

In nucleotides, the CDR3 is TGCGCCAGCAGCTTGCCTTCGACAGGGGCGAACACTGAAGCTTTCTTT. It specifies CASSLPSTGANTEAFF. The gene calls are TRBV5-1 and TRBJ1-1; 8 nucleotides agree with TRBD1. The germline gives CDR1 SGHRS, CDR2 YFSETQ. CDR3 length: 16 amino acids. The V segment lost 1 base and the J segment 1 base; nucleotides outside the gene matches: 6.

V gene TRBV13 combines with J gene TRBJ2-2, with TRBD2 identical over 12 bases. The CDR3 is made up of 19 amino acids. V was clipped by 5 bases and J by 3 bases; unmatched bases: 13. Germline V gene sequence: CDR1 PRHDT, CDR2 FYEKMQ (reference sequence). CDR3: CASSPPLLAGGPDTGELFF. In DNA, the CDR3 is TGTGCCAGCAGCCCACCGTTGCTAGCGGGGGGGCCGGACACCGGGGAGCTGTTTTTT.

V gene TRBV6-6 combines with J gene TRBJ1-6, with TRBD1 as a possible D gene (5 bases). Deletions cut 5 bases from V and 11 bases from J, with 16 bases between. The CDR3 is 14 residues long. Per the germline V gene, CDR1 is MNHNY and CDR2 is SVGAGI (reference sequence). The CDR3 protein is CASSPADTRAPLHF. In DNA, the CDR3 is TGTGCCAGCAGTCCCGCGGACACGCGCGCACCCCTCCACTTT.